This TCR beta chain came from a study of T-cell reconstitution after alpha-beta-depleted transplantation in children. Study-wide results and limits: Certain patients had high TCRbeta diversity at day 60, and it came from recipient T cells and thymic progenitors that survived.

Germline V gene sequence: CDR1 SGHRS, CDR2 YFSETQ. V gave up 1 base and J gave up 1 base, with 14 bases separating them. This CDR3 is 16 amino acids long. Unique molecular identifiers were incorporated during preparation of the TCRbeta library. TCRdb redid the calling of the PCR reads with MiXCR, one entry per CDR3 protein. Of more than 400,000 distinct CDR3 sequences in the sample, around two fifths were seen once. Worth noting for this clonotype: The antigen remains unidentified.

Sample: PBMCs, taken before TCRalphabeta/CD19-depleted stem cell transplant. The receptor's source is a girl aged 2 to 10 with aplastic anemia, due to receive a stem cell transplant. The rearrangement uses TRBV5-1 and TRBJ2-5; D might be TRBD1 (5 bases). The CDR3 DNA follows: TGCGCCAGCAGCTTGTTCCCCAGGGAAACCCAAGAGACCCAGTACTTC. It codes for CASSLFPRETQETQYF. Supplemented by reference TRBV5-1 and TRBJ2-5, the full variable domain reads KAGVTQTPRYLIKTRGQQVTLSCSPISGHRSVSWYQQTPGQGLQFLFEYFSETQRNKGNFPGRFSGRQFSNSRSEMNVSTLELGDSALYLCASSLFPRETQETQYFGPGTRLLVL.